These 14 T cell receptor beta chains came from one sample sequenced in a study of cytomegalovirus exposure and HLA in healthy donors (dated by TCRdb to the late 2010s). The method was the immunoSEQ multiplex PCR assay. TCRdb re-hosts the immuneACCESS table, in-frame sequences only. Its copies lack some clones; in the studies checked, an unresolved V gene accounts for under half of them, and the cause for the rest is not known. This sample holds approximately 200,000 clones; 80% to 90% were observed only once. Together, the top ten hold around 1.3% of the sample. The sample consisted of PBMCs. These receptor sequences come from a woman in her thirties in good health and CMV-seronegative.

The J gene is TRBJ2-7, the V gene TRBV4-1, with TRBD1 identical over 7 bases. The V segment lost 4 bases and the J segment 4 bases; nucleotides outside the gene matches: 13. The CDR3 runs to 16 residues. Germline CDR1 reads MGHRA; CDR2 reads YSYEKL. This CDR3 reads CASSPEEQGRKYEQYF. Here the CDR3 DNA reads TGCGCCAGCAGCCCAGAGGAACAGGGGAGAAAGTACGAGCAGTACTTC.

The V gene is TRBV29-1, the J gene TRBJ2-7; TRBD1 matches 8 bases. Germline V gives CDR1 SQVTM, CDR2 ANQGSEA. The CDR3 is made up of 12 amino acids. The V and J ends lost 7 bases and 3 bases, in that order; junction bases with no gene match: 5. This CDR3 reads CSALGQDYEQYF. CDR3 coding DNA: TGCAGCGCCTTGGGACAGGACTACGAGCAGTACTTC.

The chain is built from TRBV6-5 and TRBJ1-1; TRBD1 might be the D (5 bases). V lost 0 bases and J 5 bases, leaving 13 bases between the germline ends. There are 15 residues in the CDR3. In germline, CDR1 is MNHEY, CDR2 SVGAGI. CDR3: CASSYSHSKGTEAFF. The CDR3 bases are TGTGCCAGCAGTTACTCCCACTCTAAGGGGACTGAAGCTTTCTTT.

The rearrangement uses TRBV29-1 and TRBJ2-3; 7 bases line up with TRBD1. Germline V gene sequence: CDR1 SQVTM, CDR2 ANQGSEA. Unmatched junction bases numbered 10, after V lost 2 bases and J lost 2 bases. The CDR3 totals 16 residues. CDR3: CSVELTGAVITDTQYF. CDR3 bases: TGCAGCGTTGAACTAACAGGGGCCGTAATCACAGATACGCAGTATTTT.

There are a few counts of this clone. The CDR3 DNA reads TGCGCCAGCAGTGAGTCGCCGGGAGGCACTGAAGCTTTCTTT. Translated, it gives CASSESPGGTEAFF. V gene TRBV10-1 combines with J gene TRBJ1-1; D unclear. In germline, CDR1 is WNHNN, CDR2 SYGVQD (reference sequence). The V end lost 0 bases, the J end lost 4 bases, and 9 bases lay between the germline ends. The CDR3 totals 14 residues.

The chain combines TRBV6-1 with TRBJ2-7; D gene ambiguous. CDR3 length: 13 residues. Trimming stripped 8 bases from V and 2 bases from J, with 13 bases between. Germline V lookup: CDR1 MNHNS, CDR2 SASEGT. CDR3 loop: CASEPHNPYEQYF. The DNA for the CDR3 is TGTGCCAGCGAACCCCACAATCCCTACGAGCAGTACTTC.

The J gene is TRBJ1-2, the V gene TRBV7-9, with TRBD1 matching 9 bases. The V gene end was trimmed by 5 bases and the J gene end by 5 bases; junction bases not matched to a gene: 9. CDR1 is SEHNR, CDR2 FQNEAQ, per germline (reference sequence). CDR3 length: 15 residues. The CDR3: CASSATGTGSYGYTF. CDR3 nucleotides: TGTGCCAGCAGCGCTACCGGGACAGGGAGTTATGGCTACACCTTC.

The V gene is TRBV6-1, the J gene TRBJ2-5; 9 bases are shared with TRBD2. The CDR3 runs 15 residues. The V gene's germline CDR1 is MNHNS and CDR2 SASEGT. V lost 4 bases to trimming and J lost 5 bases; unmatched junction nucleotides: 8. The CDR3 loop is CASSGSVAGAETQYF. The CDR3 DNA sequence: TGTGCCAGCAGTGGGTCGGTAGCGGGAGCTGAGACCCAGTACTTC.

The J gene is TRBJ1-4, the V gene TRBV6-6; weak D call: TRBD1 (5 bases). Trimming left V 6 bases short and J 7 bases short, with 18 bases between. The CDR3 loop spans 15 amino acids. Germline CDR1 and CDR2: MNHNY and SVGAGI (reference sequence). In nucleotides, the CDR3 is TGTGCCAGCAGCCGCTCTGGGGCGGGGGGTGAAAAACTGTTTTTT. It encodes CASSRSGAGGEKLFF.

The V and J genes are TRBV7-6 and TRBJ1-6, with TRBD1 matching 8 bases. Losses at the gene ends were 5 bases for V and 9 bases for J; bases not matched to a gene: 9. CDR1 and CDR2 (germline): SGHVS, FNYEAQ. This CDR3 comprises 15 residues. The CDR3 DNA is TGTGCCAGCAGCGCAAGACAGGGGCCGGGTTCACCCCTCCACTTT. Translating it yields CASSARQGPGSPLHF.

This clone has only one observation. Here the CDR3 DNA reads TGTGCCAGCTCACCACTAGTTAGCGGCGGTTATAACTATGGCTACACCTTC. It yields the protein CASSPLVSGGYNYGYTF. The V and J genes are TRBV18 and TRBJ1-2; D call uncertain. This CDR3 region has 17 residues. The germline CDR1 and CDR2 sequences are KGHSH and LQKENI. V lost 1 base and J 1 base, leaving 16 bases between the germline ends.

CDR3 sequence (DNA): TGTGCCAGTAGTATAGGGGACAGGGTGCGGCGCGAGCAGTACTTC. Its protein is CASSIGDRVRREQYF. This chain connects TRBV19 to TRBJ2-7; 9 nucleotides line up with TRBD1. This CDR3 spans 15 amino acids. V lost 1 base and J lost 6; bases outside the gene matches: 7. Germline-derived CDR1 and CDR2 are LNHDA and SQIVND (reference sequence).

The chain couples TRBV12-5 to TRBJ2-7; 11 positions agree with TRBD2. Germline CDR1 and CDR2: LGHNT and FRNRAP. This CDR3 comprises 18 residues. The J segment lost 3 bases and the V segment lost 1 base, leaving 11 bases of the junction unmatched. The CDR3: CASGLDPGTSGAVYEQYF. The CDR3 nucleotides read TGTGCTAGTGGTTTGGACCCGGGGACTAGCGGAGCCGTCTACGAGCAGTACTTC.

This clone was observed a few times. This chain connects TRBV4-1 to TRBJ2-7; TRBD2 matches 8 bases. V shed 2 bases and J 6 bases; nucleotides not matched to a gene: 12. This CDR3 region has 16 residues. Germline values: CDR1 MGHRA, CDR2 YSYEKL. CDR3 sequence: CASSQSPSPGGPEQYF. Written as DNA, the CDR3 is TGCGCCAGCAGCCAATCCCCCTCGCCGGGAGGGCCCGAGCAGTACTTC.